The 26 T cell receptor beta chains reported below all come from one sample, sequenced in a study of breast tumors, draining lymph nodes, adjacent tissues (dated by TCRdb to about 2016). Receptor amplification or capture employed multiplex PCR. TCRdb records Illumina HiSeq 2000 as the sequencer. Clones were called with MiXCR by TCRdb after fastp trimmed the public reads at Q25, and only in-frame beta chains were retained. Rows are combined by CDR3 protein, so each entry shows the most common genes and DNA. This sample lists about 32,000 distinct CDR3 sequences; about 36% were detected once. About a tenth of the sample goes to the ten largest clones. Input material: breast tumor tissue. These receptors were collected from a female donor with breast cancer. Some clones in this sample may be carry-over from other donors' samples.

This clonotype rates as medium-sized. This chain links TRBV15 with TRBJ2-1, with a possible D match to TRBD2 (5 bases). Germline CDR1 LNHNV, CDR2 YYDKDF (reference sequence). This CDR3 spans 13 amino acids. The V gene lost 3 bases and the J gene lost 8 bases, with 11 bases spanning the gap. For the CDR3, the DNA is TGTGCCACCAGCAGCGGGAAGCCAGATGAGCAGTTCTTC. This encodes CATSSGKPDEQFF. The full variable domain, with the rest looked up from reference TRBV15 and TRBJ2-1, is DAMVIQNPRYQVTQFGKPVTLSCSQTLNHNVMYWYQQKSSQAPKLLFHYYDKDFNNEADTPDNFQSRRPNTSFCFLDIRSPGLGDTAMYLCATSSGKPDEQFFGPGTRLTVL.

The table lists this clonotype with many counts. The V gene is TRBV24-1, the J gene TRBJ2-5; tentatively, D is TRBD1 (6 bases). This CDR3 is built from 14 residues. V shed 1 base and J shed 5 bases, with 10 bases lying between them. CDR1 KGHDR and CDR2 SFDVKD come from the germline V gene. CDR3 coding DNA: TGTGCCACCAGTGATTTAAAGGGGGACGAGACCCAGTACTTC. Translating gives CATSDLKGDETQYF.

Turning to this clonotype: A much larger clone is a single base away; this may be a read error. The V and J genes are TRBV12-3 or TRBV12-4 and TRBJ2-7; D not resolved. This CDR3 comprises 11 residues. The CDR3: CASSFSYGQYF. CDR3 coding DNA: TGTGCCAGCAGTTTCTCCTACGGGCAGTACTTC.

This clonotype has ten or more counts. The CDR3 DNA follows: TGTGCCAGCAGTGAATCGGGAGGCTACGAGCAGTACTTC. Encoded protein: CASSESGGYEQYF. The chain recombines TRBV2 with TRBJ2-7, with 7 bases identical to TRBD2. Trimming took 2 bases from V and 3 from J; bases not matched to a gene: 1. CDR1 and CDR2 (germline): SNHLY, FYNNEI. The CDR3 is made up of 13 amino acids.

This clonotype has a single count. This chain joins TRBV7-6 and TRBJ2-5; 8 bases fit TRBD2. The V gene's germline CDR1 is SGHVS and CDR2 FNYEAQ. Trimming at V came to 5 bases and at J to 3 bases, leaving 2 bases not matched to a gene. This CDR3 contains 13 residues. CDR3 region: CASSGSGKETQYF. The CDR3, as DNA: TGTGCCAGCAGCGGTAGCGGGAAAGAGACCCAGTACTTC.

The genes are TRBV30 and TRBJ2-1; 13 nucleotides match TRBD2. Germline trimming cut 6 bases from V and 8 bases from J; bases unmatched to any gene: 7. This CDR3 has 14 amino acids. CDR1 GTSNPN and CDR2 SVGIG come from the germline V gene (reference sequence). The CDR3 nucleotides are TGTGCCTGTGAGACTAGCGGGAGGCGGGATGAGCAGTTCTTC. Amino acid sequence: CACETSGRRDEQFF.

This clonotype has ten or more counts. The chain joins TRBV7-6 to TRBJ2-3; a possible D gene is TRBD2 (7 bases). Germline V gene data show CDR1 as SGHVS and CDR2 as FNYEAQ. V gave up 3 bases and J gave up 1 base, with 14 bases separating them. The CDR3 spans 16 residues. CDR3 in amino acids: CASSLQRGGGTDTQYF. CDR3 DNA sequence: TGTGCCAGCAGCTTGCAAAGGGGGGGAGGCACAGATACGCAGTATTTT.

The CDR3 here is CASSDSIALAGVEQYF. CDR3 bases: TGTGCCAGCAGTGACTCGATTGCACTAGCGGGAGTCGAGCAGTACTTC. The gene calls are TRBV6-4 and TRBJ2-7; 11 nucleotides agree with TRBD2. The V segment lost 0 bases and the J segment 6 bases; nucleotides outside the gene matches: 7. Germline CDR1 and CDR2: MRHNA and SNTAGT. This CDR3 contains 16 residues.

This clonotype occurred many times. In DNA, the CDR3 is TGTGCCAGCACACAAACAGGGGGCGCGTACAATGAGCAGTTCTTC. Protein sequence: CASTQTGGAYNEQFF. V usage is TRBV5-6 and J usage is TRBJ2-1; TRBD1 aligns across 9 bases. The CDR3 covers 15 residues. V shed 6 bases and J 4 bases; nucleotides not matched to a gene: 8. Germline V gene data show CDR1 as SGHDT and CDR2 as YYEEEE.

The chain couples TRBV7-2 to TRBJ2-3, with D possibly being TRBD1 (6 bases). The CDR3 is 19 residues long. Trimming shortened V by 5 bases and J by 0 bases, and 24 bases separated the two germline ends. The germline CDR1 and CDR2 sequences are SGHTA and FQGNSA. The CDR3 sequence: CASSPGARTETTSTDTQYF. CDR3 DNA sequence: TGTGCCAGCAGCCCAGGAGCCCGGACAGAAACTACTAGCACAGATACGCAGTATTTT.

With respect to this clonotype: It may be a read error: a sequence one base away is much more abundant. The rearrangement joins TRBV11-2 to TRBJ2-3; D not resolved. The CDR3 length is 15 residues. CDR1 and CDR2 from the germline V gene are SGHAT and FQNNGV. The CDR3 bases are TGTGCCAGCACCCCAAACCGGCAGCGCACAGATACGCGGTATTTT. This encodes CASTPNRQRTDTRYF.

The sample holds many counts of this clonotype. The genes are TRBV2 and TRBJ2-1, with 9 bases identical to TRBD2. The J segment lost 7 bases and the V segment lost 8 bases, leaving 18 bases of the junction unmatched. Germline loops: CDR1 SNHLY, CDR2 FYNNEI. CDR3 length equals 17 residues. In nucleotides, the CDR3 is TGTGCCAGCTTTGGAATGTTGGGCGGGAGGGCCCTTAATGAGCAGTTCTTC. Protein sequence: CASFGMLGGRALNEQFF. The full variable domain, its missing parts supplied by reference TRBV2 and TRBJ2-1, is EPEVTQTPSHQVTQMGQEVILRCVPISNHLYFYWYRQILGQKVEFLVSFYNNEISEKSEIFDDQFSVERPDGSNFTLKIRSTKLEDSAMYFCASFGMLGGRALNEQFFGPGTRLTVL.

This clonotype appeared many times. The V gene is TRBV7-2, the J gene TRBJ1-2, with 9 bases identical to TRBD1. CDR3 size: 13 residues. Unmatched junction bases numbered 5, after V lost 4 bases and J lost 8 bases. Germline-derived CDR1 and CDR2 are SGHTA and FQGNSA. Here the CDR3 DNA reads TGTGCCAGCAGCTCAAACAGGGGGCGAGGCTACACCTTC. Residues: CASSSNRGRGYTF.

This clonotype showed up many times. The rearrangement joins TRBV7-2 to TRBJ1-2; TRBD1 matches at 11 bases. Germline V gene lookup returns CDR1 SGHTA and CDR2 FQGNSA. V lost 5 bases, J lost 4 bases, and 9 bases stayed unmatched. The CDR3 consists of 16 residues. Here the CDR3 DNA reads TGTGCCAGCAGCCTTCGGGACAGGGGGAGTAGCTATGGCTACACCTTC. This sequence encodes CASSLRDRGSSYGYTF.

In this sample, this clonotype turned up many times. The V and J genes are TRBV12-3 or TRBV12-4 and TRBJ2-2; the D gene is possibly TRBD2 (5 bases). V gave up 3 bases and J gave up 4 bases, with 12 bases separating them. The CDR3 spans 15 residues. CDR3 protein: CASSFGGSGTGELFF. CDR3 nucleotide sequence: TGTGCCAGCAGTTTTGGTGGGAGCGGCACCGGGGAGCTGTTTTTT.

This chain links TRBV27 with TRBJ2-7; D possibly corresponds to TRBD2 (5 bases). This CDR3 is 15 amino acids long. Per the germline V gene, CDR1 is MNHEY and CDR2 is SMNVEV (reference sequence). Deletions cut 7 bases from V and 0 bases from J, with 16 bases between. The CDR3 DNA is TGTGCCAGCACCCGGGGTTTTGGGAACTCCTACGAGCAGTACTTC. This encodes CASTRGFGNSYEQYF.

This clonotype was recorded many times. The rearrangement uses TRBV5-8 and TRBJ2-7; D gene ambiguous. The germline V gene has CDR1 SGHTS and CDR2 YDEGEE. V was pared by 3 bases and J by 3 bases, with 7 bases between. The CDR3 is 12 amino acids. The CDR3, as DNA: TGTGCCAGCAGCTCAGACAACTACGAGCAGTACTTC. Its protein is CASSSDNYEQYF.

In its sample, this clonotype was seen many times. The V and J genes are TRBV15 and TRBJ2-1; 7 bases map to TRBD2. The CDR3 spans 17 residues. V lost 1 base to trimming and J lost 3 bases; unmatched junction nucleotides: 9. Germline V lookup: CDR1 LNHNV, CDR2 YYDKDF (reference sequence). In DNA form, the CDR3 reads TGTGCCACCAGCAGAGGGGTTCAGGCTAGCGGCTACAATGAGCAGTTCTTC. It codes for CATSRGVQASGYNEQFF.

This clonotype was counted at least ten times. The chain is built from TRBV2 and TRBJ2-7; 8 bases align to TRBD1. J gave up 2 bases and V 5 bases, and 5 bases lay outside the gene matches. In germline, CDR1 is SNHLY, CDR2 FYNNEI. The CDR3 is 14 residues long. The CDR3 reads CASSPPDRAYEQYF. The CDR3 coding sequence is TGTGCCAGCAGTCCCCCGGACAGGGCCTACGAGCAGTACTTC.

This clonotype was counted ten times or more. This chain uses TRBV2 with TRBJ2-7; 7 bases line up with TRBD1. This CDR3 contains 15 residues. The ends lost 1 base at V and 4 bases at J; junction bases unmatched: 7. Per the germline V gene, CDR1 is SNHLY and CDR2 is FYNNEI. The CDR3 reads CASSEGIGGAYEQYF. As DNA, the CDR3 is TGTGCCAGCAGTGAAGGGATAGGGGGCGCATACGAGCAGTACTTC.

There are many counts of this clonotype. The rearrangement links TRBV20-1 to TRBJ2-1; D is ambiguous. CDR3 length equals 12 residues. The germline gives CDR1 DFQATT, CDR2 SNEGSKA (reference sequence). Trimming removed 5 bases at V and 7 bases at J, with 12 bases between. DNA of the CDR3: TGCAGTGCTCCATCTTCACGGAATGAGCAGTTCTTC. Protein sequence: CSAPSSRNEQFF.

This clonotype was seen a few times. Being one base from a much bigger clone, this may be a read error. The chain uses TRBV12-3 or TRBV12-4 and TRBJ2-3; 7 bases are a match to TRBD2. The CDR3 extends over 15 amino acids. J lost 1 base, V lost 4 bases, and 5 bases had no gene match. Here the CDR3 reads CASSSGLAGTDTQYF. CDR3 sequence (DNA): TGTGCCAGCAGTTCTGGGCTAGCGGGCACAGATACGCAGTATTTT.

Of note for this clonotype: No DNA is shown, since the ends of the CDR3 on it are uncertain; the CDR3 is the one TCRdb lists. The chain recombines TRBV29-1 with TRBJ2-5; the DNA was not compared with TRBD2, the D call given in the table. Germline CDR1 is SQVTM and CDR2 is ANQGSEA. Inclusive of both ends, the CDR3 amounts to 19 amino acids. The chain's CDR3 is CSVDWQGGGYTFGSGTQYF.

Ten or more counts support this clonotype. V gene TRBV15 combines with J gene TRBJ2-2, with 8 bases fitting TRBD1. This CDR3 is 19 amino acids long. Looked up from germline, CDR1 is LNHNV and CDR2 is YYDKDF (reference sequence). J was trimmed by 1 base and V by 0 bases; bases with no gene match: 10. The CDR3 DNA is TGTGCCACCAGCAGAGATATAGGACTCGGGACAGGGAACACCGGGGAGCTGTTTTTT. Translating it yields CATSRDIGLGTGNTGELFF.

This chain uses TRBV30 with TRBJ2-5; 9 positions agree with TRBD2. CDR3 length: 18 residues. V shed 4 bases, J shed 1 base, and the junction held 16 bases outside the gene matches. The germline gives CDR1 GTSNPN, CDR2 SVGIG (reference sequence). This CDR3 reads CAWKRARGRAIVQETQYF. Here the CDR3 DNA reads TGTGCCTGGAAGCGCGCGCGCGGGAGGGCCATCGTCCAAGAGACCCAGTACTTC.

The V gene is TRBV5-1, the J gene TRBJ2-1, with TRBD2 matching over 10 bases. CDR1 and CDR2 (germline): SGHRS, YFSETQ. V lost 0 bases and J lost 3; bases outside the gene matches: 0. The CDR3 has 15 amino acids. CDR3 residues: CASSLASGGYNEQFF. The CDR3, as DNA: TGCGCCAGCAGCTTGGCTAGCGGGGGCTACAATGAGCAGTTCTTC. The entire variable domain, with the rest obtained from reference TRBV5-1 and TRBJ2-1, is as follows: KAGVTQTPRYLIKTRGQQVTLSCSPISGHRSVSWYQQTPGQGLQFLFEYFSETQRNKGNFPGRFSGRQFSNSRSEMNVSTLELGDSALYLCASSLASGGYNEQFFGPGTRLTVL.